Each of the 18 T cell receptor beta chains below was sequenced from the same sample in a study of blood T cell repertoires in COVID-19. Only in-frame clones appear in the TCRdb table, and some are missing; sequencing was by immunoSEQ multiplex PCR. The sample records about 210,000 clones, around 82% being singletons. The sequencing sample was made of peripheral blood. The receptors here all came from a woman aged 40 to 55 with acute or convalescent COVID-19.

The chain joins TRBV15 to TRBJ2-1; 7 bases map to TRBD2. The germline V gene encodes CDR1 LNHNV and CDR2 YYDKDF (reference sequence). V dropped 1 base and J dropped 9; count of bases not matched to a gene: 0. The CDR3 covers 12 residues. The CDR3, as DNA: TGTGCCACCAGCAGAGGGGGGGGTGAGCAGTTCTTC. Its translation: CATSRGGGEQFF.

The V gene is TRBV2, the J gene TRBJ2-3; TRBD2 matches 14 bases. This CDR3 is built from 17 residues. Germline V gives CDR1 SNHLY, CDR2 FYNNEI. Trimming cost V 7 bases and J 3 bases; bases outside gene matches: 9. The DNA of the CDR3 is TGTGCCAGCACCTCAAAAGGGACTAGCGGGGGAACAGATACGCAGTATTTT. Encoded protein: CASTSKGTSGGTDTQYF.

This chain joins TRBV6-5 and TRBJ1-1; D remains ambiguous. The CDR3 length is 13 residues. Germline CDR1 reads MNHEY; CDR2 reads SVGAGI. The V end lost 2 bases, the J end lost 4 bases, and 8 bases lay between the germline ends. The CDR3 DNA follows: TGTGCCAGCAGTTACCCGGGGTTCACTGAAGCTTTCTTT. Amino acids: CASSYPGFTEAFF.

The CDR3 DNA reads as TGTGCCAGCAGTGATAGCGGGAGGGACGGCGAGCAGTACTTC. Its translation: CASSDSGRDGEQYF. This chain joins TRBV6-6 and TRBJ2-7; 11 positions match TRBD2. With V trimmed by 5 bases and J by 6 bases, 6 bases remained unmatched. The CDR3 length is 14 residues. Germline V gene sequence: CDR1 MNHNY, CDR2 SVGAGI (reference sequence).

This sequence joins TRBV6-1 and TRBJ2-7, with 7 bases fitting TRBD2. The V segment lost 1 base and the J segment 3 bases; nucleotides outside the gene matches: 6. The length of the CDR3 is 15 residues. Germline V gives CDR1 MNHNS, CDR2 SASEGT. The CDR3 DNA follows: TGTGCCAGCAGTGAAGGCGGGAGTTACATCTACGAGCAGTACTTC. Translation gives CASSEGGSYIYEQYF.

The V gene is TRBV3-1 (or the pseudogene TRBV3-2), the J gene TRBJ2-7; TRBD2 agrees at 12 bases. This CDR3 has 14 amino acids. V gave up 4 bases and J gave up 3 bases; unmatched junction bases: 1. Germline lookup yields CDR1 LGHDT and CDR2 YNNKEL (reference sequence). The CDR3 loop is CASSPTSGGYEQYF. In nucleotides, the CDR3 is TGTGCCAGCAGCCCGACTAGCGGGGGCTACGAGCAGTACTTC.

The chain employs TRBV30 and TRBJ2-3; D call uncertain. The length of the CDR3 is 13 residues. Germline CDR1 is GTSNPN and CDR2 is SVGIG (reference sequence). The V and J ends lost 3 bases and 0 bases respectively, with 7 bases between them. The CDR3 DNA reads TGTGCCTGGAGGTATACTAGCACAGATACGCAGTATTTT. Translating gives CAWRYTSTDTQYF.

This chain uses TRBV2 with TRBJ2-1; 12 nucleotides agree with TRBD2. Germline CDR1 reads SNHLY; CDR2 reads FYNNEI. The CDR3 spans 17 residues. V lost 8 bases, J lost 0 bases, and 8 bases stayed unmatched. This CDR3 is CASGALAGGSSYNEQFF. CDR3 bases: TGTGCCAGCGGGGCACTAGCGGGGGGTAGCTCCTACAATGAGCAGTTCTTC.

The V and J genes are TRBV6-1 and TRBJ2-7; D gene unclear. There are 15 residues in the CDR3. Germline V gives CDR1 MNHNS, CDR2 SASEGT. Trimming removed 0 bases at V and 4 bases at J, with 13 bases between. The chain's CDR3 is CASSEAVHPGYEQYF. CDR3 bases: TGTGCCAGCAGTGAAGCGGTCCATCCCGGGTACGAGCAGTACTTC.

This chain connects TRBV7-2 to TRBJ1-1; perhaps TRBD1 as D (6 bases). Deletions cut 8 bases from V and 0 bases from J, with 13 bases between. Germline loops: CDR1 SGHTA, CDR2 FQGNSA. The CDR3 extends over 14 amino acids. CDR3 in amino acids: CASGDIYMNTEAFF. The CDR3 DNA is TGTGCCAGCGGGGACATATACATGAACACTGAAGCTTTCTTT.

The J gene is TRBJ2-7, the V gene TRBV11-2; D is uncertain. The germline V gene has CDR1 SGHAT and CDR2 FQNNGV. Trimming pared 0 bases from V and 3 bases from J, leaving 12 bases between. The CDR3 is 15 residues long. The CDR3 region is CASSLEVTQNYEQYF. DNA of the CDR3: TGTGCCAGCAGCTTAGAAGTTACCCAGAACTACGAGCAGTACTTC.

The rearrangement uses TRBV19 and TRBJ1-6, with 8 positions matching TRBD1. This CDR3 is 18 amino acids long. With 4 bases clipped from V and 0 bases from J, the junction kept 8 bases outside the gene matches. The germline gives CDR1 LNHDA, CDR2 SQIVND (reference sequence). The CDR3 sequence is CASSSPRQGSSYNSPLHF. The CDR3 nucleotides are TGTGCCAGTAGTAGCCCCCGACAGGGGAGCTCCTATAATTCACCCCTCCACTTT.

The chain recombines TRBV11-3 with TRBJ2-2; D unclear. V was trimmed by 1 base and J by 6 bases, leaving 9 bases between them. Germline V gene data show CDR1 as SGHNT and CDR2 as YENEEA. The CDR3 sequence is 14 residues long. In DNA, the CDR3 is TGTGCCAGCAGCTTAGGAGTTGGTGCCGGGGAGCTGTTTTTT. It codes for CASSLGVGAGELFF. Using reference TRBV11-3 and TRBJ2-2 for the parts outside the CDR3, the full variable domain is EAGVVQSPRYKIIEKKQPVAFWCNPISGHNTLYWYLQNLGQGPELLIRYENEEAVDDSQLPKDRFSAERLKGVDSTLKIQPAELGDSAVYLCASSLGVGAGELFFGEGSRLTVL.

The V call is TRBV2, the J call TRBJ1-2; 7 bases align to TRBD1. With 1 base clipped from V and 5 bases from J, the junction kept 1 base outside the gene matches. The germline V gene has CDR1 SNHLY and CDR2 FYNNEI. CDR3 size: 13 residues. The CDR3 region has the DNA TGTGCCAGCAGTGAAGAGGGGGCGTATGGCTACACCTTC. Its protein product is CASSEEGAYGYTF.

This clone was detected only once. The chain is built from TRBV19 and TRBJ2-7; 9 bases line up with TRBD1. The CDR3 sequence is 16 residues long. With 3 bases clipped from V and 1 base from J, the junction kept 7 bases outside the gene matches. The germline V gene has CDR1 LNHDA and CDR2 SQIVND (reference sequence). CDR3: CASSISQTGGSYEQYF. The CDR3 coding sequence is TGTGCCAGTAGTATTTCCCAGACAGGGGGATCCTACGAGCAGTACTTC.

J is TRBJ2-2 and V is TRBV7-3; D is possibly TRBD2 (5 bases). The germline gives CDR1 SGHTA, CDR2 FQGTGA. The V end lost 0 bases, the J end lost 4 bases, and 15 bases lay between the germline ends. The CDR3 contains 17 residues. CDR3 sequence (DNA): TGTGCCAGCAGCTTAACCCCCATGGGAGCTGCCACCGGGGAGCTGTTTTTT. This gives the protein CASSLTPMGAATGELFF.

The chain uses TRBV19 and TRBJ1-1; D remains unclear. This CDR3 has 13 residues. Trimming removed 4 bases at V and 3 bases at J, with 9 bases between. Looked up from germline, CDR1 is LNHDA and CDR2 is SQIVND (reference sequence). The CDR3 coding sequence is TGTGCCAGTAGTAAAGGGAGGTACACTGAAGCTTTCTTT. Translated, it gives CASSKGRYTEAFF.

The J gene is TRBJ1-2, the V gene TRBV11-2; D is uncertain. Per germline, CDR1 SGHAT and CDR2 FQNNGV. The ends were cut back, 0 bases at V and 4 bases at J, with 6 bases in the middle. The CDR3 sequence is 13 residues long. The CDR3 is CASSLDRSYGYTF. CDR3 nucleotide sequence: TGTGCCAGCAGCTTAGACAGGTCCTATGGCTACACCTTC.